One sample yielded the 10 T cell receptor beta chains listed below, sequenced in a study of spatial heterogeneity in lung cancer. TCRdb independently ran MiXCR on the 5' RACE reads; one entry per CDR3 protein. The sample has under 150,000 distinct CDR3 sequences, 10% to 14% seen once. Time point described: blood at routine non-recurrence follow-up after resection. This material consisted of PBMCs, taken at follow-up. The source of these receptors is a female donor with early-stage non-small cell lung cancer.

This clonotype turned up a few times. The chain has TRBV2 and TRBJ1-2; maybe TRBD1 (6 bases). Per the germline V gene, CDR1 is SNHLY and CDR2 is FYNNEI. V was trimmed by 7 bases and J by 4 bases, leaving 25 bases between them. The CDR3 contains 17 residues. The CDR3 here is CASTRGGGTRDRYGYTF. As DNA, the CDR3 is TGTGCCAGCACCAGGGGTGGGGGGACAAGGGACCGCTATGGCTACACCTTC.

The chain recombines TRBV29-1 with TRBJ2-3, with D maybe TRBD2 (6 bases). Per germline, CDR1 SQVTM and CDR2 ANQGSEA. The CDR3 has 14 amino acids. V was shortened by 1 base and J by 1 base, with 9 bases between the two germline ends. CDR3 sequence reads: CSVEVTGGTDTQYF. DNA of the CDR3: TGCAGCGTTGAAGTCACGGGGGGCACAGATACGCAGTATTTT.

This chain uses TRBV20-1 with TRBJ2-1; 7 nucleotides align to TRBD2. Germline CDR1 reads DFQATT; CDR2 reads SNEGSKA (reference sequence). The CDR3 loop spans 16 amino acids. V dropped 1 base and J dropped 5; count of bases not matched to a gene: 11. CDR3 sequence: CSARGRVAGPHNEQFF. In DNA form, the CDR3 reads TGCAGTGCTAGAGGAAGGGTAGCGGGCCCCCACAATGAGCAGTTCTTC.

This clonotype was counted ten times or more. This sequence joins TRBV20-1 and TRBJ2-7, with a weak D call TRBD1 (5 bases). V gave up 1 base and J gave up 8 bases, with 24 bases separating them. Germline assignment: CDR1 DFQATT and CDR2 SNEGSKA (reference sequence). The length of the CDR3 is 16 residues. CDR3 loop: CSARAHAGQSYKQQYF. The CDR3 DNA reads TGCAGTGCTAGAGCGCACGCCGGACAAAGCTACAAGCAGCAGTACTTC.

The table lists this clonotype with a few counts. The chain recombines TRBV3-1 with TRBJ2-3; the D gene could be TRBD1 or TRBD2 (5 bases each). V dropped 4 bases and J dropped 0 bases, with 11 bases sitting between them. Germline V gene lookup returns CDR1 LGHDT and CDR2 YNNKEL (reference sequence). CDR3 length equals 15 residues. The CDR3 nucleotides read TGTGCCAGCAGCCCCCGGGACGGGAGCACAGATACGCAGTATTTT. As protein: CASSPRDGSTDTQYF.

A few counts support this clonotype. The chain couples TRBV28 to TRBJ2-7; TRBD2 is a possible D gene (6 bases). V lost 7 bases to trimming and J lost 3 bases, with 13 bases between them. Germline V lookup: CDR1 MDHEN, CDR2 SYDVKM. The CDR3 is 13 amino acids. The CDR3 DNA is TGTGCCAGCATTGGGGGGTTACGCTACGAGCAGTACTTC. It encodes CASIGGLRYEQYF.

The chain couples TRBV5-4 to TRBJ2-2; TRBD2 matches at 13 bases. Germline CDR1 SGHNT, CDR2 YYREEE (reference sequence). V was pared by 4 bases and J by 6 bases, with 9 bases of the junction left unmatched. This CDR3 has 17 residues. As DNA, the CDR3 is TGTGCCAGCAGCGTGGGACTAGCGGGAATAAGGGCCGGGGAGCTGTTTTTT. This sequence encodes CASSVGLAGIRAGELFF. The full variable domain, rest sourced from reference TRBV5-4 and TRBJ2-2, is ETGVTQSPTHLIKTRGQQVTLRCSSQSGHNTVSWYQQALGQGPQFIFQYYREEENGRGNFPPRFSGLQFPNYSSELNVNALELDDSALYLCASSVGLAGIRAGELFFGEGSRLTVL.

V and J are TRBV7-9 and TRBJ2-3; TRBD1 agrees at 7 bases. Germline lookup yields CDR1 SEHNR and CDR2 FQNEAQ (reference sequence). CDR3 size: 14 residues. V lost 5 bases and J lost 3; bases outside the gene matches: 5. The CDR3 region has the DNA TGTGCCAGCAGCGAACAGGGGTTAACAGATACGCAGTATTTT. Translated, it gives CASSEQGLTDTQYF.

There are many counts of this clonotype. The chain couples TRBV7-9 to TRBJ2-2; a possible D gene is TRBD1 (6 bases). V gave up 5 bases and J gave up 7 bases, with 20 bases separating them. The CDR3 has 16 residues. Germline CDR1 is SEHNR and CDR2 is FQNEAQ (reference sequence). CDR3 sequence: CASSPRQAQSGGELFF. In DNA form, the CDR3 reads TGTGCCAGCAGCCCTCGACAGGCGCAATCTGGCGGGGAGCTGTTTTTT.

The J gene is TRBJ2-2, the V gene TRBV6-5, with D unresolved. There are 12 residues in the CDR3. The V end lost 6 bases, the J end lost 4 bases, and 6 bases lay between the germline ends. Looked up from germline, CDR1 is MNHEY and CDR2 is SVGAGI. The CDR3, as DNA: TGTGCCAGCAGAACTACCACCGGGGAGCTGTTTTTT. Protein sequence: CASRTTTGELFF.